The 26 T cell receptor beta chains below were found in one sample sequenced in a study of blood T cell repertoires in COVID-19. The method was immunoSEQ multiplex PCR; TCRdb's version includes in-frame clones alone and lacks a portion of them. The table has 65,000 to 80,000 clones, 80% to 90% seen once. The sample consisted of peripheral blood. All receptors come from a man aged 45 to 65 with active COVID-19.

The chain employs TRBV18 and TRBJ1-5, with D maybe TRBD1 (5 bases). The ends were cut back, 2 bases at V and 6 bases at J, with 11 bases in the middle. From germline, CDR1 is KGHSH and CDR2 LQKENI. The CDR3 has 14 amino acids. The CDR3 region has the DNA TGTGCCAGCTCACCAGATGGGGGGGGTCAGCCCCAGCATTTT. This encodes CASSPDGGGQPQHF.

This clone is termed medium-sized. The chain combines TRBV7-3 with TRBJ1-5; no firm D call. CDR1 is SGHTA, CDR2 FQGTGA, per germline. Trimming shortened V by 2 bases and J by 8 bases, and 19 bases separated the two germline ends. The CDR3 consists of 16 residues. CDR3 in amino acids: CASSLQAEYSAEPQHF. CDR3 sequence (DNA): TGTGCCAGCAGCTTACAGGCAGAATATTCCGCAGAGCCCCAGCATTTT.

This clone was recorded only once. The CDR3 loop reads CASSPYEGAYGYTF. CDR3 DNA: TGTGCCAGCAGCCCCTATGAGGGAGCCTATGGCTACACCTTC. The chain uses TRBV9 and TRBJ1-2; no definite D call. The CDR3 is 14 residues long. CDR1 and CDR2 (germline): SGDLS, YYNGEE. V lost 4 bases, J lost 4 bases, and 14 bases lay in between.

The gene calls are TRBV5-8 and TRBJ1-1, with D maybe TRBD1 (6 bases). V dropped 4 bases and J dropped 1 base, with 8 bases sitting between them. Germline V lookup: CDR1 SGHTS, CDR2 YDEGEE. The CDR3 covers 13 residues. CDR3 nucleotide sequence: TGTGCCAGCAGCCTGGACAGGAACACTGAAGCTTTCTTT. This encodes CASSLDRNTEAFF.

This CDR3 reads CASSKQTSGVSDTQYF. The CDR3 nucleotides read TGTGCCAGCAGCAAACAGACTAGCGGGGTATCTGATACGCAGTATTTT. The V and J genes are TRBV21-1 and TRBJ2-3; TRBD2 reflects the table's D call only, with no check against the DNA. TRBV21-1 is shown as a pseudogene. The CDR3 sequence is 16 residues long.

The CDR3, as DNA: TGTGCCAGCAGCAAACAACAGGGGTCTGGGGCCAACGTCCTGACTTTC. This translates into CASSKQQGSGANVLTF. The chain recombines TRBV7-2 with TRBJ2-6; 7 nucleotides line up with TRBD1. Germline CDR1 SGHTA, CDR2 FQGNSA. CDR3 length equals 16 residues. Unmatched junction bases numbered 5, after V lost 5 bases and J lost 1 base.

This clone appeared a single time. The chain is built from TRBV27 and TRBJ2-7, with TRBD1 matching over 8 bases. This CDR3 is built from 16 residues. Germline CDR1 reads MNHEY; CDR2 reads SMNVEV (reference sequence). J lost 3 bases, V lost 5 bases, and 12 bases had no gene match. The CDR3: CASSILPGQASYEQYF. The CDR3 DNA reads TGTGCCAGCAGTATTCTTCCGGGACAGGCAAGCTACGAGCAGTACTTC.

The V gene is TRBV29-1, the J gene TRBJ2-2; 8 bases align to TRBD2. Looked up from germline, CDR1 is SQVTM and CDR2 is ANQGSEA. V was clipped by 7 bases and J by 3 bases; unmatched bases: 7. The CDR3 runs to 14 residues. The CDR3 sequence is CSGAGDGDTGELFF. The CDR3 DNA follows: TGCAGCGGAGCGGGAGACGGTGACACCGGGGAGCTGTTTTTT.

The genes are TRBV7-9 and TRBJ2-1, with 7 positions matching TRBD2. The CDR3 consists of 16 residues. V was clipped by 1 base and J by 4 bases; unmatched bases: 7. Germline V gives CDR1 SEHNR, CDR2 FQNEAQ (reference sequence). CDR3 protein: CASSLVDLGRYNEQFF. CDR3 DNA sequence: TGTGCCAGCAGCTTAGTGGACCTCGGGAGGTACAATGAGCAGTTCTTC.

In its sample, this clone was seen once. This sequence joins TRBV11-2 and TRBJ1-4; TRBD1 is a possible D gene (6 bases). CDR1 and CDR2 (germline): SGHAT, FQNNGV. CDR3 length: 17 amino acids. Trimming removed 2 bases at V and 4 bases at J, with 17 bases between. The DNA for the CDR3 is TGTGCCAGCAGCTTACTCCCGGGAGGGACAAGTAATGAAAAACTGTTTTTT. This codes for CASSLLPGGTSNEKLFF.

The chain links TRBV24-1 to TRBJ2-3, with 8 bases aligning to TRBD1. CDR3 length equals 15 residues. Trimming cost V 3 bases and J 1 base; bases outside gene matches: 2. Germline CDR1 is KGHDR and CDR2 is SFDVKD. CDR3 sequence (DNA): TGTGCCACCAGTGATCGGACAGGGCGCACAGATACGCAGTATTTT. Its translation: CATSDRTGRTDTQYF.

This clone was counted only a few times. CDR3 DNA sequence: TGTGCCAGCAGCCAAGCCCGGGGCGGGGGGGCCGCAGATACGCAGTATTTT. Its protein is CASSQARGGGAADTQYF. This chain joins TRBV4-2 and TRBJ2-3, with 9 bases fitting TRBD2. From germline, CDR1 is LGHNA and CDR2 YNFKEQ. Trimming at V came to 1 base and at J to 4 bases, leaving 9 bases not matched to a gene. The CDR3 is made up of 17 amino acids.

This clone was observed a handful of times. This sequence joins TRBV18 and TRBJ2-2; D unresolved. Trimming cost V 3 bases and J 4 bases, with 3 bases left between them. CDR1 and CDR2 (germline): KGHSH, LQKENI. The CDR3 runs to 12 residues. CDR3 in DNA: TGTGCCAGCTCACCTCGCACCGGGGAGCTGTTTTTT. This translates into CASSPRTGELFF.

The rearrangement uses TRBV28 and TRBJ1-2, with D tentatively TRBD1 (5 bases). The CDR3 length is 15 residues. The germline gives CDR1 MDHEN, CDR2 SYDVKM. V lost 5 bases and J 6 bases, leaving 19 bases between the germline ends. The CDR3 DNA reads as TGTGCCAGCAGTCCGCCGTGGGGCGAAGGCCATGGCTACACCTTC. It codes for CASSPPWGEGHGYTF.

This clone occurred a few times. The chain recombines TRBV5-6 with TRBJ2-7, with 10 bases lining up with TRBD1. V was clipped by 2 bases and J by 5 bases; unmatched bases: 7. Germline V CDR1 and CDR2: SGHDT, YYEEEE. The CDR3 length is 15 residues. CDR3 amino acids: CASSFAGQGVHEQYF. The CDR3 nucleotides are TGTGCCAGCAGCTTCGCAGGACAGGGGGTCCACGAGCAGTACTTC.

The genes are TRBV25-1 and TRBJ2-3; D might be TRBD1 (5 bases). Germline V gives CDR1 MGHDK, CDR2 SYGVNS. Trimming took 1 base from V and 2 from J, leaving 13 bases between them. This CDR3 is 16 amino acids long. In nucleotides, the CDR3 is TGTGCCAGCAGTGAATCGGTTGGGGCATTCACAGATACGCAGTATTTT. Amino acids: CASSESVGAFTDTQYF.

The rearrangement joins TRBV7-6 to TRBJ2-5; 10 nucleotides align to TRBD1. V was pared by 5 bases and J by 5 bases, with 5 bases of the junction left unmatched. In germline, CDR1 is SGHVS, CDR2 FNYEAQ. This CDR3 spans 14 amino acids. The CDR3 nucleotides read TGTGCCAGCAGCGAGACAGGGGGCATGGAGACCCAGTACTTC. This gives the protein CASSETGGMETQYF.

The J gene is TRBJ1-2, the V gene TRBV27, with D unclear. The germline V gene encodes CDR1 MNHEY and CDR2 SMNVEV (reference sequence). V was shortened by 5 bases and J by 1 base, with 8 bases between the two germline ends. The CDR3 extends over 13 amino acids. The CDR3, as DNA: TGTGCCAGCAGTAATAGTCTTAACTATGGCTACACCTTC. Amino acid sequence: CASSNSLNYGYTF.

This chain links TRBV3-1 (or the pseudogene TRBV3-2) with TRBJ2-3; no firm D call. The CDR3 has 14 amino acids. V lost 5 bases to trimming and J lost 5 bases, with 14 bases between them. Per germline, CDR1 LGHDT and CDR2 YNNKEL (reference sequence). The CDR3 nucleotides read TGTGCCAGCAGCTCCGATACTACCAGAGATACGCAGTATTTT. Its protein product is CASSSDTTRDTQYF.

The V gene is TRBV28, the J gene TRBJ2-1, with 7 bases that match TRBD1. Germline V gene sequence: CDR1 MDHEN, CDR2 SYDVKM. This CDR3 comprises 15 residues. V lost 6 bases to trimming and J lost 7 bases; unmatched junction nucleotides: 12. DNA of the CDR3: TGTGCCAGCAGCCTCGGGACAGCGCACCGTAATGAGCAGTTCTTC. Its protein is CASSLGTAHRNEQFF.

This chain connects TRBV9 to TRBJ1-1; TRBD1 might be the D (6 bases). The CDR3 sequence is 15 residues long. V gave up 3 bases and J gave up 0 bases, with 12 bases separating them. The germline V gene has CDR1 SGDLS and CDR2 YYNGEE. CDR3 residues: CASSAGQTMNTEAFF. The CDR3 nucleotides are TGTGCCAGCAGCGCCGGACAGACGATGAACACTGAAGCTTTCTTT.

The J gene is TRBJ2-1, the V gene TRBV3-1 (or the pseudogene TRBV3-2); 8 positions agree with TRBD2. This CDR3 contains 14 residues. Unmatched junction bases numbered 4, after V lost 3 bases and J lost 6 bases. Germline V CDR1 and CDR2: LGHDT, YNNKEL (reference sequence). CDR3 sequence: CASSQLAGANEQFF. DNA for the CDR3: TGTGCCAGCAGCCAGCTAGCGGGTGCCAATGAGCAGTTCTTC.

The CDR3 is CASSGGGFTDTQYF. The CDR3 DNA reads TGTGCCAGCAGCGGCGGCGGTTTCACAGATACGCAGTATTTT. V is TRBV7-3 and J is TRBJ2-3; D is unresolved. The V end was cut by 5 bases, the J end by 2 bases, with 11 bases between. The CDR3 sequence is 14 residues long. Germline loops: CDR1 SGHTA, CDR2 FQGTGA.

The chain has TRBV28 and TRBJ2-7; 10 bases match TRBD2. Germline assignment: CDR1 MDHEN and CDR2 SYDVKM. The V and J ends lost 3 bases and 6 bases, in that order; junction bases with no gene match: 8. The CDR3 contains 15 residues. This CDR3 reads CASSFRLAGQSEQYF. DNA of the CDR3: TGTGCCAGCAGTTTCCGACTAGCGGGCCAAAGCGAGCAGTACTTC.

J is TRBJ1-2 and V is TRBV25-1; D remains unclear. This CDR3 spans 16 amino acids. V lost 4 bases, J lost 3 bases, and 18 bases lay in between. Germline CDR1 MGHDK, CDR2 SYGVNS. CDR3 in DNA: TGTGCCAGCAGTGTCAGCGTTGAGGGAAAGTACTATGGCTACACCTTC. It codes for CASSVSVEGKYYGYTF.

The chain recombines TRBV19 with TRBJ1-5; D unclear. The germline CDR1 and CDR2 sequences are LNHDA and SQIVND (reference sequence). This CDR3 is 15 amino acids long. V gave up 6 bases and J gave up 3 bases, with 15 bases separating them. CDR3 amino acids: CASRRGTGNNQPQHF. CDR3 sequence (DNA): TGTGCCAGTAGAAGAGGAACCGGGAACAATCAGCCCCAGCATTTT.